These 23 T cell receptor beta chains were sequenced from one sample in a study of circulating CD8 cells and anti-PD-1 response in melanoma. From live CD3+CD8+TCRalphabeta+ cells, four PD-1 and/or TIGIT subsets were sorted. Using around 16 ng of total RNA, TCR libraries were made with the QIAseq Immune Repertoire TCR panel. TCRdb re-analysed the reads in MiXCR, keeping a single row per CDR3 protein. This table has roughly 160 distinct CDR3 sequences, approximately 20% appearing once. The material was CD8+ T cells from PBMCs, obtained at baseline or after one month of anti-PD-1 therapy (not recorded which). The source of these receptors is a human donor with melanoma.

In its sample, this clonotype ranks as medium-sized. The gene calls are TRBV24-1 and TRBJ2-1, with D maybe TRBD1 (5 bases). This CDR3 has 14 residues. Germline CDR1 reads KGHDR; CDR2 reads SFDVKD. Trimming left V 2 bases short and J 8 bases short, with 12 bases between. DNA of the CDR3: TGTGCCACCAGTGATTGGCAGGGCGATTATGAGCAGTTCTTC. Translation: CATSDWQGDYEQFF.

By share, this clonotype counts as large (0.1 to 1%). V usage is TRBV27 and J usage is TRBJ2-1; 9 bases are shared with TRBD2. From germline, CDR1 is MNHEY and CDR2 SMNVEV (reference sequence). The CDR3 is made up of 13 amino acids. With V trimmed by 4 bases and J by 10 bases, 5 bases remained unmatched. The CDR3 loop is CASSWTSAGEQFF. In nucleotides, the CDR3 is TGTGCCAGCAGTTGGACTAGCGCGGGAGAGCAGTTCTTC.

Comments on this clonotype: One junction end does not reproduce the germline sequence, and a read error may be involved. This chain uses TRBV7-3 with TRBJ2-3, with D possibly matching TRBD2 (6 bases). Germline V lookup: CDR1 SGHTA, CDR2 FQGTGA. The CDR3 length is 15 residues. The CDR3 coding sequence is TGTGCCAGCGGCCGGCTAGCGAAGGGCACAGGTACGCAGTATTTT. It translates to CASGRLAKGTGTQYF.

This clonotype is large. The chain uses TRBV28 and TRBJ2-3; 8 bases map to TRBD2. The CDR3 has 14 amino acids. Per germline, CDR1 MDHEN and CDR2 SYDVKM. After removal of 1 base from V and 5 bases from J, the junction contained 2 bases not matched to a gene. CDR3 DNA sequence: TGTGCCAGCAGTTTATACGGGGGGGGAGATACGCAGTATTTT. Its protein is CASSLYGGGDTQYF.

This clonotype qualifies as large. The CDR3 coding sequence is TGCAGTGCTAGACCCCCTGGACTAGCGGGAGGTACCACTAGCACAGATACGCAGTATTTT. Protein product: CSARPPGLAGGTTSTDTQYF. V usage is TRBV20-1 and J usage is TRBJ2-3, with TRBD2 identical over 14 bases. Germline V gives CDR1 DFQATT, CDR2 SNEGSKA (reference sequence). With 2 bases clipped from V and 0 bases from J, the junction kept 13 bases outside the gene matches. The CDR3 spans 20 residues.

This clonotype is large in the sample. The chain joins TRBV27 to TRBJ2-7; perhaps TRBD1 as D (5 bases). The CDR3 is 13 residues long. CDR1 and CDR2 from the germline V gene are MNHEY and SMNVEV (reference sequence). V lost 2 bases, J lost 1 base, and 6 bases lay in between. CDR3 in amino acids: CASSLQGSYEQYF. The CDR3 nucleotides read TGTGCCAGCAGTTTACAGGGTTCCTACGAGCAGTACTTC.

Sample share makes this clonotype large (0.1 to 1%). The V and J genes are TRBV7-3 and TRBJ2-1, with 13 bases aligning to TRBD2. Per the germline V gene, CDR1 is SGHTA and CDR2 is FQGTGA. This CDR3 has 15 residues. J gave up 8 bases and V 5 bases, and 6 bases lay outside the gene matches. Here the CDR3 DNA reads TGTGCCAGCAGCCGACTAGCGGGAGGTACAGATGAGCAGTTCTTC. This translates into CASSRLAGGTDEQFF.

By proportion, this clonotype is medium-sized. The chain recombines TRBV19 with TRBJ2-2; D uncertain. V lost 3 bases and J 6 bases, leaving 14 bases between the germline ends. Germline V CDR1 and CDR2: LNHDA, SQIVND (reference sequence). The CDR3 has 15 residues. CDR3 bases: TGTGCCAGTAGTATTAATAGGGCTCATGCCGGGGAGCTGTTTTTT. Translating it yields CASSINRAHAGELFF. The full variable domain, completed using reference TRBV19 and TRBJ2-2, is DGGITQSPKYLFRKEGQNVTLSCEQNLNHDAMYWYRQDPGQGLRLIYYSQIVNDFQKGDIAEGYSVSREKKESFPLTVTSAQKNPTAFYLCASSINRAHAGELFFGEGSRLTVL.

In its sample, this clonotype is large. This chain joins TRBV6-4 and TRBJ1-1; no clear D gene. From germline, CDR1 is MRHNA and CDR2 SNTAGT. V lost 0 bases and J lost 1, with 6 bases in between. The CDR3 covers 14 residues. The CDR3 loop reads CASSDSGENTEAFF. As DNA, the CDR3 is TGTGCCAGCAGTGACTCGGGAGAGAACACTGAAGCTTTCTTT.

Sample share makes this clonotype hyperexpanded. The chain links TRBV5-4 to TRBJ2-4; D might be TRBD2 (5 bases). This CDR3 is built from 16 residues. Looked up from germline, CDR1 is SGHNT and CDR2 is YYREEE (reference sequence). Deletions cut 3 bases from V and 0 bases from J, with 13 bases between. CDR3 sequence reads: CASSSRDYLAKNIQYF. The CDR3 nucleotides are TGTGCCAGCAGCTCCCGGGATTACCTAGCCAAAAACATTCAGTACTTC.

Relative to its sample, this clonotype is large. The V and J genes are TRBV28 and TRBJ2-7; the D gene is possibly TRBD1 (6 bases). Germline loops: CDR1 MDHEN, CDR2 SYDVKM. V was cut by 6 bases and J by 5 bases, with 17 bases left in between. The CDR3 is made up of 14 amino acids. The CDR3 bases are TGTGCCAGCAGGCTTACGGAGGACAGCGACGAGCAGTACTTC. It codes for CASRLTEDSDEQYF.

This clonotype is large. The chain combines TRBV20-1 with TRBJ2-1; 11 bases line up with TRBD2. The germline V gene encodes CDR1 DFQATT and CDR2 SNEGSKA (reference sequence). The CDR3 has 12 amino acids. Trimming at V came to 6 bases and at J to 8 bases, leaving 3 bases not matched to a gene. The CDR3 loop reads CSAGLAEYEQFF. Here the CDR3 DNA reads TGCAGTGCGGGACTAGCGGAGTATGAGCAGTTCTTC.

Sample share makes this clonotype large. This chain joins TRBV27 and TRBJ2-7, with 7 bases fitting TRBD1. Germline CDR1 is MNHEY and CDR2 is SMNVEV (reference sequence). V shed 8 bases and J 7 bases; nucleotides not matched to a gene: 11. This CDR3 is 13 amino acids long. The CDR3 spells CASGYTGAGEQYF. The CDR3 DNA is TGTGCCAGCGGATACACAGGGGCAGGGGAGCAGTACTTC.

By share, this clonotype ranks as large (0.1 to 1%). The DNA is omitted, as the CDR3 cannot be located on it reliably, and the CDR3 follows TCRdb's listing. V gene TRBV28 combines with J gene TRBJ2-2; the D call in the table, TRBD1, was not verified against the DNA. The CDR3 region is 24 residues in length, termini included. Germline V CDR1 and CDR2: MDHEN, SYDVKM. The CDR3 region is CASTNQTSMYLCASSFRGTGELFF.

In its sample, this clonotype ranks as large. This sequence joins TRBV29-1 and TRBJ2-3, with 11 bases aligning to TRBD2. Germline assignment: CDR1 SQVTM and CDR2 ANQGSEA. Unmatched junction bases numbered 14, after V lost 0 bases and J lost 0 bases. CDR3 size: 20 residues. CDR3 sequence reads: CSVEDIVLAGGLGSTDTQYF. The CDR3 DNA follows: TGCAGCGTTGAAGATATCGTGCTAGCGGGAGGCCTCGGGAGCACAGATACGCAGTATTTT.

This clonotype came up once. The junction does not match germline at one end; this may be a read error. This chain connects TRBV12-5 to TRBJ2-1; 7 positions match TRBD2. CDR1 and CDR2 from the germline V gene are LGHNT and FRNRAP. CDR3 length equals 14 residues. The CDR3 DNA sequence: TGTGCTAGTGGAACTACTGGCGGGAGAAATGAGCAGTCCTTC. This sequence encodes CASGTTGGRNEQSF.

By share, this clonotype ranks as hyperexpanded. This chain links TRBV7-3 with TRBJ2-3; 8 bases agree with TRBD2. The ends lost 5 bases at V and 4 bases at J; junction bases unmatched: 8. Germline CDR1 reads SGHTA; CDR2 reads FQGTGA. This CDR3 is built from 15 residues. CDR3 in amino acids: CASSRLALSADTQYF. The CDR3 nucleotides read TGTGCCAGCAGCCGACTAGCGCTTTCAGCAGATACGCAGTATTTT.

By its share, this clonotype is medium-sized. The chain carries TRBV9 and TRBJ2-1, with TRBD2 as a possible D gene (7 bases). Trimming removed 4 bases from V and 12 bases from J, with 17 bases in between. This CDR3 contains 13 residues. CDR1 is SGDLS and CDR2 is YYNGEE in the germline V gene. The CDR3 DNA reads TGTGCCAGCAGCCCTCGGGGCGGGGGCGGGCAGTTCTTC. Translation: CASSPRGGGGQFF.

In its sample, this clonotype is medium-sized. V is TRBV28 and J is TRBJ2-7; D remains unclear. V lost 6 bases and J 0 bases, leaving 6 bases between the germline ends. This CDR3 region has 12 residues. Per germline, CDR1 MDHEN and CDR2 SYDVKM. The CDR3 DNA is TGTGCCAGCAGCCATAGCTCCTACGAGCAGTACTTC. Amino acids: CASSHSSYEQYF.

This clonotype ranks as medium-sized. V is TRBV27 and J is TRBJ2-5, with 8 nucleotides matching TRBD2. Trimming removed 4 bases from V and 7 bases from J; junction bases left unmatched: 11. There are 15 residues in the CDR3. CDR1 and CDR2 (germline): MNHEY, SMNVEV (reference sequence). Written as DNA, the CDR3 is TGTGCCAGCAGTTCGACTCCGGGGGGGTTTGTGACCCAGTACTTC. As protein: CASSSTPGGFVTQYF.

This clonotype is classed as hyperexpanded. The chain carries TRBV28 and TRBJ1-1, with a weak D call TRBD1 (5 bases). The CDR3 is 14 residues long. V shed 7 bases and J shed 6 bases, with 18 bases lying between them. Looked up from germline, CDR1 is MDHEN and CDR2 is SYDVKM. The CDR3, as DNA: TGTGCCAGCACGCTTCGGGGGTACTACCCTGAAGCTTTCTTT. Protein: CASTLRGYYPEAFF.

This clonotype qualifies as large. V gene TRBV27 combines with J gene TRBJ2-7; a possible D gene is TRBD2 (6 bases). CDR1 and CDR2 from the germline V gene are MNHEY and SMNVEV (reference sequence). The CDR3 runs 13 residues. V gave up 5 bases and J gave up 5 bases, with 13 bases separating them. For the CDR3, the DNA is TGTGCCAGCAGTGCGACTAGTTGGGACGAGCAGTACTTC. It encodes CASSATSWDEQYF.

The genes are TRBV28 and TRBJ2-7; TRBD1 is a possible D gene (6 bases). Trimming pared 7 bases from V and 5 bases from J, leaving 18 bases between. From germline, CDR1 is MDHEN and CDR2 SYDVKM. The CDR3 consists of 14 residues. The CDR3 DNA sequence: TGTGCCAGCAAGCTTACAGAGGACAGCGACGAGCAGTACTTC. Protein: CASKLTEDSDEQYF.